This entry lists 15 T cell receptor beta chains sequenced from one sample in a study of blood T cell repertoires in COVID-19. TCRdb's copy holds only in-frame clones and misses some; the assay was immunoSEQ multiplex PCR. This sample has 280,000 or so clones, with roughly 85% found just once. Input material: PBMCs or T cells enriched from blood (not recorded which). Receptors originate from a young man who had recovered from COVID-19.

This clone came up a few times. The CDR3 DNA reads TGCGCCAGCAGCTTGGTGACAGGGGGCACCGGGGAGCTGTTTTTT. It codes for CASSLVTGGTGELFF. The chain has TRBV5-1 and TRBJ2-2; TRBD1 aligns across 9 bases. The V segment lost 0 bases and the J segment 4 bases; nucleotides outside the gene matches: 1. The CDR3 covers 15 residues. Germline CDR1 reads SGHRS; CDR2 reads YFSETQ.

J is TRBJ2-5 and V is TRBV11-2; TRBD1 aligns across 7 bases. Trimming cost V 4 bases and J 2 bases; bases outside gene matches: 4. The germline V gene has CDR1 SGHAT and CDR2 FQNNGV. The CDR3 has 14 amino acids. The DNA of the CDR3 is TGTGCCAGCAGCTGGGGCAGGGGGCAAGAGACCCAGTACTTC. It specifies CASSWGRGQETQYF. Full variable domain (missing parts from reference TRBV11-2 and TRBJ2-5): EAGVAQSPRYKIIEKRQSVAFWCNPISGHATLYWYQQILGQGPKLLIQFQNNGVVDDSQLPKDRFSAERLKGVDSTLKIQPAKLEDSAVYLCASSWGRGQETQYFGPGTRLLVL.

The chain links TRBV5-5 to TRBJ2-3; perhaps TRBD2 as D (5 bases). Germline V CDR1 and CDR2: SGHKS, YYEKEE (reference sequence). The V end lost 7 bases, the J end lost 6 bases, and 18 bases lay between the germline ends. The CDR3 is made up of 14 amino acids. CDR3 loop: CASQAVSGPDTQYF. In DNA, the CDR3 is TGTGCCAGCCAAGCGGTATCGGGCCCGGATACGCAGTATTTT.

There are many counts of this clone. The J gene is TRBJ1-2, the V gene TRBV5-4; no clear D. Per the germline V gene, CDR1 is SGHNT and CDR2 is YYREEE (reference sequence). CDR3 length: 12 residues. Trimming cost V 0 bases and J 7 bases, with 7 bases left between them. The CDR3 reads CASSLERGGYTF. The CDR3 bases are TGTGCCAGCAGCTTGGAGCGGGGTGGCTACACCTTC.

The chain employs TRBV11-2 and TRBJ2-3; 11 bases agree with TRBD2. The CDR3 covers 16 residues. Germline assignment: CDR1 SGHAT and CDR2 FQNNGV. The V and J ends lost 5 bases and 4 bases, in that order; junction bases with no gene match: 8. This CDR3 reads CASSLAGGTLADTQYF. The CDR3 DNA sequence: TGTGCCAGCAGCCTAGCGGGGGGTACACTTGCAGATACGCAGTATTTT.

The chain recombines TRBV6-1 with TRBJ2-1; D may be TRBD1 (5 bases). This CDR3 comprises 14 residues. CDR1 is MNHNS and CDR2 is SASEGT in the germline V gene. The germline V and J ends were trimmed by 3 bases and 3 bases, with 9 bases remaining between them. The CDR3 sequence is CASSESTVYNEQFF. The CDR3, as DNA: TGTGCCAGCAGTGAGTCGACAGTCTACAATGAGCAGTTCTTC.

The V call is TRBV27, the J call TRBJ2-3; D perhaps matches TRBD2 (7 bases). Germline V gene data show CDR1 as MNHEY and CDR2 as SMNVEV (reference sequence). The CDR3 is 16 residues long. V was trimmed by 2 bases and J by 5 bases, leaving 17 bases between them. CDR3 DNA: TGTGCCAGCAGTTTAACCCCAGTAGGGGGGGGAGATACGCAGTATTTT. Encoded protein: CASSLTPVGGGDTQYF.

This rearrangement joins TRBV5-8 to TRBJ1-2; maybe TRBD1 (6 bases). Germline V gene data show CDR1 as SGHTS and CDR2 as YDEGEE. V lost 3 bases and J 4 bases, leaving 22 bases between the germline ends. The CDR3 is made up of 17 amino acids. The CDR3 bases are TGTGCCAGCAGCTCGGTCTTCCGACAGGAGACACCCTATGGCTACACCTTC. Its protein is CASSSVFRQETPYGYTF.

The chain employs TRBV18 and TRBJ2-2; 7 bases are a match to TRBD2. There are 17 residues in the CDR3. After removal of 3 bases from V and 0 bases from J, the junction contained 7 bases not matched to a gene. Germline V gives CDR1 KGHSH, CDR2 LQKENI. In DNA, the CDR3 is TGTGCCAGCTCACCGCGAGCTGGGAGGGCGAACACCGGGGAGCTGTTTTTT. It codes for CASSPRAGRANTGELFF.

The V call is TRBV9, the J call TRBJ2-1; TRBD2 matches 10 bases. In germline, CDR1 is SGDLS, CDR2 YYNGEE. J lost 5 bases, V lost 4 bases, and 6 bases had no gene match. The CDR3 loop spans 15 amino acids. The CDR3 sequence: CASSRSGGADNEQFF. CDR3 coding DNA: TGTGCCAGCAGCCGAAGCGGGGGGGCTGACAATGAGCAGTTCTTC.

The rearrangement links TRBV4-1 to TRBJ1-2; D perhaps matches TRBD1 (5 bases). The V gene's germline CDR1 is MGHRA and CDR2 YSYEKL. This CDR3 comprises 13 residues. V was shortened by 2 bases and J by 8 bases, with 12 bases between the two germline ends. CDR3 DNA: TGCGCCAGCAGCCAAACCAGGGTGGGAGGCTACACCTTC. Translating it yields CASSQTRVGGYTF.

The V gene is TRBV30, the J gene TRBJ1-2, with 8 bases that match TRBD1. The germline V gene has CDR1 GTSNPN and CDR2 SVGIG (reference sequence). The CDR3 has 15 amino acids. V lost 2 bases and J lost 4; bases outside the gene matches: 9. The CDR3 loop is CAWSSLGTGIYGYTF. The CDR3 region has the DNA TGTGCCTGGAGTTCCCTAGGGACAGGAATCTATGGCTACACCTTC.

The chain joins TRBV6-5 to TRBJ1-2, with 8 positions matching TRBD1. Trimming at V came to 3 bases and at J to 4 bases, leaving 7 bases not matched to a gene. The CDR3 has 15 amino acids. Germline CDR1 reads MNHEY; CDR2 reads SVGAGI. The CDR3 here is CASSYGQGRSYGYTF. The DNA of the CDR3 is TGTGCCAGCAGTTATGGACAGGGCCGTAGCTATGGCTACACCTTC.

The gene calls are TRBV6-5 and TRBJ1-2, with TRBD1 identical over 10 bases. This CDR3 has 14 amino acids. Germline V lookup: CDR1 MNHEY, CDR2 SVGAGI. Unmatched junction bases numbered 3, after V lost 2 bases and J lost 6 bases. The CDR3 sequence: CASSYDRGRDGYTF. The CDR3 region has the DNA TGTGCCAGCAGTTACGACAGGGGGCGCGATGGCTACACCTTC.

This sequence joins TRBV11-2 and TRBJ1-4; 12 bases are shared with TRBD1. With 7 bases clipped from V and 12 bases from J, the junction kept 12 bases outside the gene matches. Germline CDR1 and CDR2: SGHAT and FQNNGV. This CDR3 comprises 15 residues. CDR3 nucleotide sequence: TGTGCCAGCACCCGATTTGGGACAGGGGGCGAAGAACTGTTTTTT. Protein product: CASTRFGTGGEELFF. The variable domain in full, with the rest retrieved from reference TRBV11-2 and TRBJ1-4, is EAGVAQSPRYKIIEKRQSVAFWCNPISGHATLYWYQQILGQGPKLLIQFQNNGVVDDSQLPKDRFSAERLKGVDSTLKIQPAKLEDSAVYLCASTRFGTGGEELFFGSGTQLSVL.